Below, 20 T cell receptor beta chains from the same sample are listed, as sequenced in a study of Graves' ophthalmopathy and Graves' hyperthyroidism. Transcripts of RNA were the source for amplifying TCR beta CDR3 regions. RT-PCR in the first round used HTBI primers; a second-round multiplex PCR followed. TCRdb passed the multiplex PCR reads through MiXCR, listing each CDR3 protein once. There are over a million distinct CDR3 sequences in the sample; less than 45% occur only once, and 11% lies in the top ten. The sequenced material came from peripheral blood or thyroid tissue (not recorded which). These receptors were taken from an adult man with Graves' hyperthyroidism.

This clonotype was recorded once. A much larger clone differs from this one at a single base, so this may be a read error. The gene calls are TRBV7-9 and TRBJ1-1; a weak D match, TRBD1 (5 bases). The CDR3 consists of 17 residues. The ends were cut back, 3 bases at V and 9 bases at J, with 26 bases in the middle. Germline V CDR1 and CDR2: SEHNR, FQNEAQ (reference sequence). The CDR3 sequence: CASSFPKTAGTNIKAFF. DNA for the CDR3: TGTGCCAGCAGCTTCCCCAAAACCGCCGGGACGAACATAAAAGCTTTCTTT.

To note about this clonotype: This may be a read error, as it is one base from a much larger clone. The V gene is TRBV10-3, the J gene TRBJ2-5, with TRBD2 matching 13 bases. Trimming cost V 6 bases and J 5 bases; bases outside gene matches: 6. The CDR3 has 15 amino acids. Looked up from germline, CDR1 is ENHRY and CDR2 is SYGVKD. CDR3 protein: CAIRLAGGRLETQYF. As DNA, the CDR3 is TGTGCCATCAGACTAGCGGGGGGGCGCCTTGAGACCCAGTACTTC.

Of note for this clonotype: Because the CDR3 is missing its conserved closing phenylalanine or tryptophan, this is likely a read error. No DNA is shown, since the ends of the CDR3 on it are uncertain; the CDR3 is the one TCRdb lists. V and J are TRBV6-5 and TRBJ2-5. The CDR3 is 8 amino acids long, termini counted. Per germline, CDR1 MNHEY and CDR2 SVGAGI. CDR3 sequence: CASSYKSQ.

The rearrangement joins TRBV12-3 or TRBV12-4 to TRBJ2-2, with 7 bases identical to TRBD2. The CDR3 length is 14 residues. V shed 6 bases, J shed 2 bases, and the junction held 3 bases outside the gene matches. CDR3 amino acids: CASRGLLNTGELFF. CDR3 bases: TGTGCCAGCAGGGGACTACTTAACACCGGGGAGCTGTTTTTT.

The genes are TRBV9 and TRBJ1-6; D remains unclear. Per the germline V gene, CDR1 is SGDLS and CDR2 is YYNGEE. The length of the CDR3 is 14 residues. V was pared by 0 bases and J by 9 bases, with 10 bases between. The CDR3 DNA reads as TGTGCCAGCAGCGTAGGTTCAGGCTTTTCACCCCTCCACTTT. Its protein is CASSVGSGFSPLHF.

This clonotype was seen at least ten times. The chain employs TRBV7-6 and TRBJ2-5; D might be TRBD1 (5 bases). V gave up 3 bases and J gave up 5 bases, with 13 bases separating them. CDR1 is SGHVS, CDR2 FNYEAQ, per germline. There are 14 residues in the CDR3. The CDR3 DNA is TGTGCCAGCAGCTTGTGGCAGGGTAGTGAGACCCAGTACTTC. Translating gives CASSLWQGSETQYF.

J is TRBJ1-5 and V is TRBV16; D not certain. Germline loops: CDR1 KGHSY, CDR2 FQNENV. The CDR3 loop spans 15 amino acids. Trimming removed 2 bases at V and 0 bases at J, with 8 bases between. This chain's CDR3 is CASSQNMNSNQPQHF. DNA for the CDR3: TGTGCCAGCAGCCAAAACATGAATAGCAATCAGCCCCAGCATTTT.

The sample holds a few counts of this clonotype. A read error is possible here, since a much larger clone lies one base away. The V call is TRBV9, the J call TRBJ1-6; D may be TRBD1 (6 bases). V lost 3 bases to trimming and J lost 10 bases, with 14 bases between them. The germline V gene encodes CDR1 SGDLS and CDR2 YYNGEE. CDR3 length: 14 residues. The CDR3 protein is CASSERGTRSPLHF. The CDR3 coding sequence is TGTGCCAGCAGCGAGAGGGGGACACGATCACCCCTCCACTTT.

This clonotype was seen repeatedly, ten times or more. In DNA form, the CDR3 reads TGTGCCAGCAGCTTAGGGGTGGGGATGAACACTGAAGCTTTCTTT. Amino acid sequence: CASSLGVGMNTEAFF. The gene calls are TRBV9 and TRBJ1-1, with TRBD1 as a possible D gene (5 bases). V gave up 4 bases and J gave up 0 bases, with 13 bases separating them. The CDR3 loop spans 15 amino acids. The germline V gene has CDR1 SGDLS and CDR2 YYNGEE.

This clonotype was detected ten times or more. V and J are TRBV5-1 and TRBJ1-1; 7 bases are shared with TRBD1. V lost 4 bases and J lost 4; bases outside the gene matches: 13. This CDR3 comprises 16 residues. Germline values: CDR1 SGHRS, CDR2 YFSETQ. DNA of the CDR3: TGCGCCAGCAGCGTTTCCCGACAGGGCTGGGGCACTGAAGCTTTCTTT. This codes for CASSVSRQGWGTEAFF. The whole variable domain, remainder taken from reference TRBV5-1 and TRBJ1-1, is KAGVTQTPRYLIKTRGQQVTLSCSPISGHRSVSWYQQTPGQGLQFLFEYFSETQRNKGNFPGRFSGRQFSNSRSEMNVSTLELGDSALYLCASSVSRQGWGTEAFFGQGTRLTVV.

In this sample, this clonotype turned up many times. CDR3 protein: CASRVTAGQPQHF. For the CDR3, the DNA is TGTGCCAGCAGGGTAACGGCGGGGCAGCCCCAGCATTTT. V usage is TRBV6-2 or TRBV6-3 and J usage is TRBJ1-5; no definite D call. The V end was cut by 6 bases, the J end by 7 bases, with 13 bases between. Germline assignment: CDR1 MNHEY and CDR2 SVGEGT. The CDR3 contains 13 residues.

The sample holds many counts of this clonotype. V gene TRBV19 combines with J gene TRBJ1-2; TRBD1 matches 7 bases. In germline, CDR1 is LNHDA, CDR2 SQIVND (reference sequence). The V and J ends lost 7 bases and 4 bases, in that order; junction bases with no gene match: 15. CDR3 length: 16 residues. DNA of the CDR3: TGTGCCAGTACCCGGACAGGACCCCCACAACCCTATGGCTACACCTTC. Its translation is CASTRTGPPQPYGYTF. The full variable domain, completed using reference TRBV19 and TRBJ1-2, is DGGITQSPKYLFRKEGQNVTLSCEQNLNHDAMYWYRQDPGQGLRLIYYSQIVNDFQKGDIAEGYSVSREKKESFPLTVTSAQKNPTAFYLCASTRTGPPQPYGYTFGSGTRLTVV.

This clonotype showed up many times. The CDR3 nucleotides read TGTGCCAGCAGAGCTTCTGGGGCCAACGTCCTGACTTTC. It is translated as CASRASGANVLTF. The chain is built from TRBV9 and TRBJ2-6; the D is unclear. The CDR3 has 13 residues. Trimming shortened V by 5 bases and J by 1 base, and 4 bases separated the two germline ends. Germline values: CDR1 SGDLS, CDR2 YYNGEE.

CDR3 DNA: TGTGCCAGCAGCCACCCGGTGGTTAGTGCTTTCTTT. This sequence encodes CASSHPVVSAFF. The chain couples TRBV10-3 to TRBJ1-1; D ambiguous. The V end was cut by 10 bases, the J end by 11 bases, with 20 bases between. Germline V gives CDR1 ENHRY, CDR2 SYGVKD. This CDR3 region has 12 residues.

The chain couples TRBV7-2 to TRBJ1-4, with unresolved D. The CDR3 consists of 16 residues. Trimming shortened V by 5 bases and J by 1 base, and 14 bases separated the two germline ends. Per the germline V gene, CDR1 is SGHTA and CDR2 is FQGNSA. CDR3: CASSIRAVETNEKLFF. DNA of the CDR3: TGTGCCAGCAGCATCCGGGCCGTTGAAACTAATGAAAAACTGTTTTTT.

This clonotype has a count of ten or more. The chain has TRBV29-1 and TRBJ1-5; D possibly corresponds to TRBD1 (6 bases). CDR1 SQVTM and CDR2 ANQGSEA come from the germline V gene. The CDR3 consists of 12 residues. V lost 4 bases, J lost 6 bases, and 10 bases lay in between. The CDR3: CSVGGGLQPQHF. The CDR3 coding sequence is TGCAGCGTTGGGGGGGGGCTTCAGCCCCAGCATTTT.

This clonotype was counted ten times or more. J is TRBJ2-7 and V is TRBV5-1; D remains unclear. The CDR3 covers 16 residues. The V and J ends lost 0 bases and 1 base respectively, with 14 bases between them. Germline-derived CDR1 and CDR2 are SGHRS and YFSETQ. The CDR3 protein is CASSLAISKGSYEQYF. CDR3 DNA sequence: TGCGCCAGCAGCTTGGCCATATCGAAGGGATCCTACGAGCAGTACTTC.

This clonotype was seen many times. The V gene is TRBV7-2, the J gene TRBJ1-2; 8 positions match TRBD1. V lost 5 bases, J lost 5 bases, and 7 bases stayed unmatched. The CDR3 has 14 residues. Germline V lookup: CDR1 SGHTA, CDR2 FQGNSA. The CDR3 nucleotides are TGTGCCAGCAGCCCGTACCGGGACAGGTATGGCTACACCTTC. Encoded protein: CASSPYRDRYGYTF.

This clonotype was picked up a small number of times. The chain carries TRBV7-9 and TRBJ2-2; D unresolved. CDR1 SEHNR and CDR2 FQNEAQ come from the germline V gene (reference sequence). Deletions cut 5 bases from V and 0 bases from J, with 13 bases between. The CDR3 extends over 16 amino acids. The CDR3: CASSHQLKPNTGELFF. CDR3 nucleotides: TGTGCCAGCAGCCACCAACTTAAACCGAACACCGGGGAGCTGTTTTTT.

The V and J genes are TRBV12-3 or TRBV12-4 and TRBJ2-2, with D possibly being TRBD1 (6 bases). The CDR3 runs 16 residues. Trimming took off 6 bases at V and 2 bases at J, with 16 bases between the two ends. The CDR3 bases are TGTGCCAGCAGAACACAGGGTGAGGATAACACCGGGGAGCTGTTTTTT. This sequence encodes CASRTQGEDNTGELFF.